The T cell receptor (beta chain) under discussion was sequenced for a study of blood T cells in healthy people across ages. Study-level information: Researchers report that template switching captured about one barcoded beta molecule per two T cells. Whole-study results and caveats: Roughly linearly, TCR beta diversity per million T cells fell as age increased. For the donors, CMV status was unknown and possibly confounded expanded clonotype changes.

A remark on this clonotype: Its antigen is as yet unknown.

The germline V gene encodes CDR1 SGHAT and CDR2 FQNNGV. This CDR3 comprises 12 residues. V lost 3 bases to trimming and J lost 8 bases, with 8 bases between them. Alongside a J-beta primer mix, a sample-barcoded 5' primer served in a second PCR lasting 7 to 11 cycles. The authors tagged each cDNA molecule using a template-switch adaptor with 12 random nucleotides. TCRdb re-analysed the 5' RACE reads in MiXCR, keeping a single row per CDR3 protein. The data show about 1.5 million distinct CDR3 sequences, around 40% seen once. Sequencing was carried out using blood. The receptor was isolated from a woman between 18 and 30 years old in good health. This chain connects TRBV11-2 to TRBJ2-1, with D perhaps matching TRBD2 (5 bases). For the CDR3, the DNA is TGTGCCAGCAGCTTTGAGGGTTATGAGCAGTTCTTC. Protein product: CASSFEGYEQFF.